The clone carrying this T cell receptor beta chain has more than one count but fewer than ten. No antigen is known for it. Donors counted as nominally healthy when sampled, yet unrecorded immune exposures were likely. The data were obtained in a study of cytomegalovirus exposure and HLA in healthy donors. Study-wide points: Later, an analysis found that common viral pathogens appeared to be linked with several of the most significant clusters. The authors excluded some V segments, including TRBV6-2 and TRBV6-3, as indistinguishable. When presence/absence was analysed, sequencing depth was taken to be roughly uniform across donors.

The study ran its PCR with 60 Vbeta and 13 Jbeta primers. Using immunoSEQ multiplex PCR, the repertoire was profiled, and TCRdb retains in-frame clones only, with some absent. The sample lists about 160,000 clones; 84% were seen once. From germline, CDR1 is SGHTA and CDR2 FQGTGA. This CDR3 spans 17 amino acids. Unmatched junction bases numbered 14, after V lost 4 bases and J lost 9 bases. This clonotype was obtained from a man aged 45 to 65 in good health and CMV-seropositive. Sequencing input: PBMCs. The chain links TRBV7-3 to TRBJ1-6; 8 bases fit TRBD1. This chain's CDR3 is CASSSHETTGGSSPLHF. The CDR3, as DNA: TGTGCCAGCAGCTCCCACGAGACAACAGGGGGTAGTTCACCCCTCCACTTT.